The 26 T cell receptor beta chains given below trace back to one sample, sequenced in a study of T cell responses to AZD1222 COVID-19 vaccine. Assay used: immunoSEQ multiplex PCR; TCRdb lists only in-frame clones, some missing. This table has about 90,000 clones, about 85% appearing once. The sample in question was peripheral blood, obtained 28 days after the second AZD1222 dose. These receptor sequences come from an adult who received the AZD1222 COVID-19 vaccine.

J is TRBJ2-1 and V is TRBV6-5; possibly TRBD1 or TRBD2 for D (5 bases each). Trimming removed 7 bases at V and 5 bases at J, with 12 bases between. The CDR3 runs to 13 residues. Per the germline V gene, CDR1 is MNHEY and CDR2 is SVGAGI. CDR3 in DNA: TGTGCCAGCAAACGGGGCTATGACAATGAGCAGTTCTTC. Translating gives CASKRGYDNEQFF.

The rearrangement joins TRBV6-2 or TRBV6-3 to TRBJ2-7, with D tentatively TRBD1 (7 bases). Germline-derived CDR1 and CDR2 are MNHEY and SVGEGT. This CDR3 spans 13 amino acids. V was clipped by 5 bases and J by 9 bases, with 17 bases between them. The CDR3 DNA reads TGTGCCAGCAGTCTCCGGAAGCAGGGGGGGCAGTACTTC. Its protein product is CASSLRKQGGQYF.

This clone was picked up one time. The J gene is TRBJ2-7, the V gene TRBV4-1, with TRBD2 identical over 13 bases. Germline V gene lookup returns CDR1 MGHRA and CDR2 YSYEKL. This CDR3 is built from 18 residues. The J segment lost 2 bases and the V segment lost 4 bases, leaving 11 bases of the junction unmatched. The CDR3 nucleotides read TGCGCCAGCAGCCCAAATATAGCCGGACTAGCGGGGGCCTACGAGCAGTACTTC. Amino acids: CASSPNIAGLAGAYEQYF.

The genes are TRBV5-1 and TRBJ2-1; 13 nucleotides match TRBD2. The V segment lost 4 bases and the J segment 0 bases; nucleotides outside the gene matches: 7. The CDR3 totals 18 residues. The germline V gene has CDR1 SGHRS and CDR2 YFSETQ. CDR3 sequence (DNA): TGCGCCAGCAGCAAGGGGACTAGCGGGGCAAGCTCCTACAATGAGCAGTTCTTC. This encodes CASSKGTSGASSYNEQFF.

The chain employs TRBV10-2 and TRBJ1-6; D uncertain. The CDR3 sequence is 16 residues long. Between the trimmed V and J ends, which lost 0 bases and 7 bases, there was a span of 13 bases. CDR1 and CDR2 (germline): WSHSY, SAAADI. The CDR3 loop is CASSESRSLANSPLHF. The DNA for the CDR3 is TGCGCCAGCAGTGAGTCGAGATCACTAGCAAATTCACCCCTCCACTTT.

Remarks on this clone: The same CDR3 also results from other DNA sequences found in this sample. The chain uses TRBV5-1 and TRBJ2-2; the match to TRBD1 covers 11 bases. With 2 bases clipped from V and 4 bases from J, the junction kept 1 base outside the gene matches. From germline, CDR1 is SGHRS and CDR2 YFSETQ. The CDR3 runs 15 residues. The CDR3 spells CASSFGTGGTGELFF. The CDR3 bases are TGCGCCAGCAGCTTCGGGACAGGGGGCACCGGGGAGCTGTTTTTT.

This clone appeared a single time. V and J are TRBV6-1 and TRBJ1-2; D call uncertain. Germline lookup yields CDR1 MNHNS and CDR2 SASEGT. The CDR3 length is 15 residues. Deletions cut 0 bases from V and 7 bases from J, with 15 bases between. CDR3 in amino acids: CASSEARVRPAGYTF. The DNA of the CDR3 is TGTGCCAGCAGTGAAGCGAGAGTCAGACCTGCTGGCTACACCTTC.

The CDR3 region has the DNA TGTGCCAGCAGCCTCATAGGGCAGGGTAAAGCTTTCTTT. As protein: CASSLIGQGKAFF. This chain connects TRBV28 to TRBJ1-1; TRBD1 is a possible D gene (5 bases). Germline CDR1 reads MDHEN; CDR2 reads SYDVKM. The CDR3 extends over 13 amino acids. V gave up 6 bases and J gave up 9 bases, with 17 bases separating them.

The rearrangement joins TRBV27 to TRBJ1-5; D gene unclear. Trimming took 4 bases from V and 2 from J, leaving 9 bases between them. Germline assignment: CDR1 MNHEY and CDR2 SMNVEV (reference sequence). The CDR3 loop spans 14 amino acids. The CDR3 protein is CASSYGMGNQPQHF. The DNA of the CDR3 is TGTGCCAGCAGTTATGGTATGGGCAATCAGCCCCAGCATTTT.

The J gene is TRBJ2-5, the V gene TRBV4-1; D is ambiguous. With 4 bases removed from V and 5 bases from J, the gap between germline ends came to 17 bases. This CDR3 spans 15 amino acids. In germline, CDR1 is MGHRA, CDR2 YSYEKL. CDR3 DNA sequence: TGCGCCAGCAGCCCCTTGGCGGCCGCTGGGGAGACCCAGTACTTC. This translates into CASSPLAAAGETQYF.

The chain is built from TRBV15 and TRBJ2-5, with a possible D match to TRBD1 (5 bases). V was clipped by 0 bases and J by 5 bases, with 16 bases between them. The germline gives CDR1 LNHNV, CDR2 YYDKDF (reference sequence). The CDR3 is made up of 16 amino acids. Here the CDR3 DNA reads TGTGCCACCAGCAGAGATCAGGGATCGGAATCGGAGACCCAGTACTTC. It yields the protein CATSRDQGSESETQYF.

The CDR3 DNA sequence: TGTGCCAGCAGTTACGGACAGGGGAGAGAGACCCAGTACTTC. Its protein product is CASSYGQGRETQYF. The chain is built from TRBV6-5 and TRBJ2-5; TRBD1 matches 9 bases. The V segment lost 2 bases and the J segment 4 bases; nucleotides outside the gene matches: 2. CDR3 length: 14 amino acids. Germline-derived CDR1 and CDR2 are MNHEY and SVGAGI.

This chain uses TRBV6-6 with TRBJ2-1; tentative D call: TRBD2 (6 bases). Per germline, CDR1 MNHNY and CDR2 SVGAGI (reference sequence). This CDR3 spans 17 amino acids. The V and J ends lost 5 bases and 9 bases respectively, with 26 bases between them. CDR3 nucleotide sequence: TGTGCCAGCAGTCCCTCCAATCCGGGACTTACAAACAGTGAGCAGTTCTTC. Amino acid sequence: CASSPSNPGLTNSEQFF.

The J gene is TRBJ2-5, the V gene TRBV25-1, with D tentatively TRBD1 (5 bases). The CDR3 is 14 amino acids. V gave up 5 bases and J gave up 2 bases, with 12 bases separating them. Germline V gene lookup returns CDR1 MGHDK and CDR2 SYGVNS. The CDR3: CASSRGSLQETQYF. CDR3 nucleotide sequence: TGTGCCAGCAGTAGGGGCTCCCTTCAAGAGACCCAGTACTTC.

This chain links TRBV18 with TRBJ2-7; a weak D match, TRBD2 (5 bases). The CDR3 length is 13 residues. Trimming left V 3 bases short and J 4 bases short, with 10 bases between. Germline CDR1 is KGHSH and CDR2 is LQKENI. CDR3 coding DNA: TGTGCCAGCTCACCTCAATGGGAGTACGAGCAGTACTTC. Translated: CASSPQWEYEQYF.

The V gene is TRBV24-1, the J gene TRBJ2-2, with D perhaps matching TRBD1 or TRBD2 (6 bases each). V dropped 4 bases and J dropped 7 bases, with 15 bases sitting between them. This CDR3 comprises 15 residues. The germline V gene encodes CDR1 KGHDR and CDR2 SFDVKD. The CDR3 coding sequence is TGTGCCACCAGTGAGGCGGGACAAGGGGACGGGGAGCTGTTTTTT. Its protein is CATSEAGQGDGELFF.

The CDR3 region has the DNA TGTGCCAGCTACGGGACTACCAATGAGCAGTTCTTC. This translates into CASYGTTNEQFF. The chain uses TRBV7-9 and TRBJ2-1; TRBD2 matches at 7 bases. CDR1 SEHNR and CDR2 FQNEAQ come from the germline V gene (reference sequence). The V and J ends lost 8 bases and 6 bases, in that order; junction bases with no gene match: 4. The CDR3 runs 12 residues.

Only one count was recorded for this clone. This chain uses TRBV7-9 with TRBJ1-1; possibly TRBD1 for D (6 bases). The V and J ends lost 7 bases and 2 bases respectively, with 17 bases between them. Germline CDR1 is SEHNR and CDR2 is FQNEAQ (reference sequence). The length of the CDR3 is 15 residues. CDR3 residues: CASNPRQVLNTEAFF. The CDR3 coding sequence is TGTGCCAGCAACCCCCGACAGGTCCTAAACACTGAAGCTTTCTTT.

In its sample, this clone was seen once. This rearrangement joins TRBV18 to TRBJ1-6; the D is unclear. Germline V lookup: CDR1 KGHSH, CDR2 LQKENI. The CDR3 length is 15 residues. The ends were cut back, 1 base at V and 8 bases at J, with 12 bases in the middle. The CDR3 sequence: CASSPRQPRDSPLHF. CDR3 bases: TGTGCCAGCTCACCACGGCAACCTAGGGATTCACCCCTCCACTTT.

The rearrangement uses TRBV28 and TRBJ2-1; D unresolved. Germline CDR1 reads MDHEN; CDR2 reads SYDVKM. Trimming shortened V by 1 base and J by 10 bases, and 11 bases separated the two germline ends. The CDR3 length is 13 residues. The CDR3 coding sequence is TGTGCCAGCAGTTTATTTTCTAGTAACGAGCAGTTCTTC. Residues: CASSLFSSNEQFF.

This clone was detected only once. The V and J genes are TRBV6-5 and TRBJ1-5; 7 nucleotides line up with TRBD1. CDR3 size: 14 residues. Germline-derived CDR1 and CDR2 are MNHEY and SVGAGI. J lost 7 bases, V lost 8 bases, and 11 bases had no gene match. The CDR3 spells CASVRTGEGQPQHF. The CDR3 DNA reads as TGTGCCAGCGTCCGTACAGGGGAAGGGCAGCCCCAGCATTTT.

The chain is built from TRBV25-1 and TRBJ2-3; D ambiguous. The CDR3 contains 13 residues. Trimming took off 6 bases at V and 1 base at J, with 8 bases between the two ends. Germline CDR1 is MGHDK and CDR2 is SYGVNS. The CDR3 sequence: CASRERGTDTQYF. The CDR3 region has the DNA TGTGCCAGCAGGGAAAGGGGCACAGATACGCAGTATTTT.

The chain combines TRBV19 with TRBJ1-1, with a weak D call TRBD1 (6 bases). The CDR3 contains 14 residues. Trimming took 5 bases from V and 5 from J, leaving 15 bases between them. Germline V CDR1 and CDR2: LNHDA, SQIVND (reference sequence). This CDR3 is CASSPGEGVTEAFF. CDR3 nucleotide sequence: TGTGCCAGTAGTCCCGGGGAGGGGGTGACTGAAGCTTTCTTT.

The chain combines TRBV5-6 with TRBJ1-5; 12 bases line up with TRBD1. CDR1 and CDR2 from the germline V gene are SGHDT and YYEEEE. The V gene end was trimmed by 6 bases and the J gene end by 6 bases; junction bases not matched to a gene: 7. The CDR3 covers 15 residues. The CDR3 here is CASTIGTGGGQPQHF. DNA for the CDR3: TGTGCCAGCACCATAGGGACAGGGGGCGGTCAGCCCCAGCATTTT.

This clone came up once. The chain carries TRBV19 and TRBJ2-7, with D perhaps matching TRBD1 (5 bases). V lost 0 bases and J 3 bases, leaving 9 bases between the germline ends. This CDR3 has 14 amino acids. The V gene's germline CDR1 is LNHDA and CDR2 SQIVND (reference sequence). The chain's CDR3 is CASSIDWQGYEQYF. CDR3 DNA: TGTGCCAGTAGTATAGATTGGCAGGGCTACGAGCAGTACTTC. The variable domain in full, completed from reference TRBV19 and TRBJ2-7, reads DGGITQSPKYLFRKEGQNVTLSCEQNLNHDAMYWYRQDPGQGLRLIYYSQIVNDFQKGDIAEGYSVSREKKESFPLTVTSAQKNPTAFYLCASSIDWQGYEQYFGPGTRLTVT.

V and J are TRBV7-9 and TRBJ2-7, with D unresolved. Between the trimmed V and J ends, which lost 1 base and 5 bases, there was a span of 9 bases. The CDR3 contains 13 residues. Germline V lookup: CDR1 SEHNR, CDR2 FQNEAQ (reference sequence). The CDR3, as DNA: TGTGCCAGCAGCTTAGGGATTAGGGACGAGCAGTACTTC. Protein sequence: CASSLGIRDEQYF.